These 8 T cell receptor beta chains were sequenced from one sample in a study of blood T cell repertoires in COVID-19. Here immunoSEQ multiplex PCR was the method, and the copy in TCRdb shows in-frame clones only, minus some. The sample has 250,000 or so clones; roughly 83% are singletons. Sequenced material: peripheral blood. Every receptor here comes from a man older than 75 with acute or convalescent COVID-19.

V and J are TRBV7-8 and TRBJ2-7, with TRBD2 matching 7 bases. The germline V gene encodes CDR1 SGHVS and CDR2 FQNEAQ. The V and J ends lost 5 bases and 2 bases, in that order; junction bases with no gene match: 18. This CDR3 has 18 residues. CDR3 sequence reads: CASSVMPPSGLKTYEQYF. For the CDR3, the DNA is TGTGCCAGCAGCGTTATGCCCCCCTCGGGACTAAAAACCTACGAGCAGTACTTC.

The rearrangement joins TRBV19 to TRBJ1-5, with TRBD1 matching 7 bases. Germline V gene sequence: CDR1 LNHDA, CDR2 SQIVND (reference sequence). Germline trimming cut 0 bases from V and 2 bases from J; bases unmatched to any gene: 7. The CDR3 is made up of 17 amino acids. The CDR3 bases are TGTGCCAGTAGTATAGAGGGAGACAGGGCGGGCAATCAGCCCCAGCATTTT. It is translated as CASSIEGDRAGNQPQHF.

V usage is TRBV12-3 or TRBV12-4 and J usage is TRBJ2-7; D might be TRBD1 (6 bases). The CDR3 runs to 12 residues. V lost 7 bases to trimming and J lost 3 bases, with 10 bases between them. The CDR3 here is CASNIQGYEQYF. The CDR3 region has the DNA TGTGCCAGCAACATACAGGGCTACGAGCAGTACTTC.

This chain joins TRBV7-2 and TRBJ2-1; a weak D match, TRBD1 (5 bases). This CDR3 spans 16 amino acids. CDR1 is SGHTA and CDR2 is FQGNSA in the germline V gene. V lost 1 base and J 5 bases, leaving 15 bases between the germline ends. CDR3 region: CASSLGMTVINNEQFF. The CDR3 DNA reads as TGTGCCAGCAGCTTAGGCATGACAGTTATAAACAATGAGCAGTTCTTC. Based on the CDR3 plus reference TRBV7-2 and TRBJ2-1, the full variable domain is GAGVSQSPSNKVTEKGKDVELRCDPISGHTALYWYRQSLGQGLEFLIYFQGNSAPDKSGLPSDRFSAERTGGSVSTLTIQRTQQEDSAVYLCASSLGMTVINNEQFFGPGTRLTVL.

The chain couples TRBV29-1 to TRBJ1-4; D call uncertain. Germline-derived CDR1 and CDR2 are SQVTM and ANQGSEA. The CDR3 contains 11 residues. Trimming took 7 bases from V and 6 from J, leaving 9 bases between them. CDR3 loop: CSGGGYEKLFF. CDR3 coding DNA: TGCAGCGGCGGAGGATATGAAAAACTGTTTTTT.

This clone is a singleton in its sample. The rearrangement uses TRBV19 and TRBJ1-4; TRBD1 matches 8 bases. The trim removed 8 bases at V and 11 bases at J, leaving 13 bases unmatched. Germline V gene lookup returns CDR1 LNHDA and CDR2 SQIVND (reference sequence). There are 14 residues in the CDR3. CDR3 protein: CASGYLQGGGKLFF. The DNA for the CDR3 is TGTGCCAGTGGATACTTACAGGGGGGCGGGAAACTGTTTTTT.

V gene TRBV27 combines with J gene TRBJ2-3; 9 nucleotides agree with TRBD2. The germline V gene has CDR1 MNHEY and CDR2 SMNVEV (reference sequence). The CDR3 extends over 17 amino acids. The junction had 15 bases not matched to a gene; V was cut back by 5 bases and J by 6 bases. DNA of the CDR3: TGTGCCAGCAGTAACCTCGGGACTAGCAGGTCGTCGGATACGCAGTATTTT. The encoded protein is CASSNLGTSRSSDTQYF.

A single count supports this clone. The chain joins TRBV4-2 to TRBJ2-3, with TRBD2 identical over 13 bases. V was pared by 0 bases and J by 2 bases, with 8 bases of the junction left unmatched. The CDR3 extends over 19 amino acids. Germline CDR1 LGHNA, CDR2 YNFKEQ. CDR3 protein: CASSQDPRGLAGPTDTQYF. CDR3 bases: TGTGCCAGCAGCCAAGATCCCAGGGGACTAGCGGGGCCCACAGATACGCAGTATTTT.